The 17 T cell receptor beta chains below all came from one sample that was sequenced in a study of beta chain features in type 1 diabetes (dated by TCRdb to the late 2010s). Library method: the immunoSEQ multiplex PCR assay. The entire isolated RNA was reverse transcribed using the High Capacity cDNA Reverse Transcription Kit, and thus expressed TCRB transcripts were sequenced. Drawn from immuneACCESS, this table holds only the in-frame rearrangements with V and J called that TCRdb kept. Clones are partly lost; checked studies trace under half to an unresolved V gene and leave the rest unexplained. Present in this sample are 300,000 to 400,000 clones, over 10% of which were seen just once. Clones ranked in the top ten supply around 0.02% of the sample. The specimen was naive CD4+ T cells from blood. Per the publication, the cell subset or site label means: true naive CD4+ T cells. These receptors originate from a young man in good health.

This clone was seen a handful of times. The chain recombines TRBV25-1 with TRBJ2-1, with TRBD2 matching 7 bases. J lost 8 bases, V lost 3 bases, and 7 bases had no gene match. This CDR3 is 14 amino acids long. Germline CDR1 reads MGHDK; CDR2 reads SYGVNS. The CDR3 nucleotides are TGTGCCAGCAGTGATAGCGGGTCTATCGATGAGCAGTTCTTC. Amino acid sequence: CASSDSGSIDEQFF.

CDR3 in DNA: TGTGCCAGCAGTGGCAGGGCAAGCACAGATACGCAGTATTTT. This gives the protein CASSGRASTDTQYF. The J gene is TRBJ2-3, the V gene TRBV25-1; the D gene is possibly TRBD1 (5 bases). The germline V gene has CDR1 MGHDK and CDR2 SYGVNS. This CDR3 is 14 amino acids long. V was trimmed by 4 bases and J by 0 bases, leaving 8 bases between them. Looking up the rest from reference TRBV25-1 and TRBJ2-3 gives the full variable domain: EADIYQTPRYLVIGTGKKITLECSQTMGHDKMYWYQQDPGMELHLIHYSYGVNSTEKGDLSSESTVSRIRTEHFPLTLESARPSHTSQYLCASSGRASTDTQYFGPGTRLTVL.

V usage is TRBV6-1 and J usage is TRBJ2-5; 8 nucleotides align to TRBD2. V lost 10 bases, J lost 5 bases, and 9 bases stayed unmatched. The CDR3 has 13 amino acids. The germline gives CDR1 MNHNS, CDR2 SASEGT. CDR3 in amino acids: CATRTSGVETQYF. The CDR3 DNA follows: TGTGCCACCCGAACTAGCGGTGTTGAGACCCAGTACTTC.

V and J are TRBV5-1 and TRBJ1-2, with D maybe TRBD1 (5 bases). The germline CDR1 and CDR2 sequences are SGHRS and YFSETQ. Trimming took off 4 bases at V and 4 bases at J, with 11 bases between the two ends. The CDR3 extends over 13 amino acids. The DNA of the CDR3 is TGCGCCAGCAGCGCGGACATTGCCTATGGCTACACCTTC. Protein product: CASSADIAYGYTF.

The gene calls are TRBV29-1 and TRBJ2-3; no reliable D call. The CDR3 is made up of 12 amino acids. V was pared by 5 bases and J by 4 bases, with 10 bases between. CDR1 and CDR2 (germline): SQVTM, ANQGSEA. CDR3 residues: CSVSVSSDTQYF. The CDR3 coding sequence is TGCAGCGTTAGCGTTTCCTCAGATACGCAGTATTTT.

This clone was recorded a few times. The J gene is TRBJ1-1, the V gene TRBV7-8; 7 bases are shared with TRBD1. Trimming cost V 2 bases and J 0 bases; bases outside gene matches: 9. Germline assignment: CDR1 SGHVS and CDR2 FQNEAQ. CDR3 length: 17 residues. The CDR3 DNA is TGTGCCAGCAGCTTAATACAGGGGCCCGTCATGAACACTGAAGCTTTCTTT. Translating it yields CASSLIQGPVMNTEAFF.

The chain recombines TRBV29-1 with TRBJ1-1; D not resolved. This CDR3 region has 14 residues. V lost 3 bases and J 0 bases, leaving 11 bases between the germline ends. The germline V gene encodes CDR1 SQVTM and CDR2 ANQGSEA. The CDR3 nucleotides are TGCAGCGTTGAGAGGTTGATGATGAACACTGAAGCTTTCTTT. It is translated as CSVERLMMNTEAFF.

J is TRBJ1-4 and V is TRBV7-2; 7 nucleotides align to TRBD1. The germline CDR1 and CDR2 sequences are SGHTA and FQGNSA. The CDR3 consists of 15 residues. Trimming removed 3 bases from V and 3 bases from J; junction bases left unmatched: 4. In DNA, the CDR3 is TGTGCCAGCAGCTTGACAGGGATCTCTAATGAAAAACTGTTTTTT. Amino acids: CASSLTGISNEKLFF. The entire variable domain, with the rest obtained from reference TRBV7-2 and TRBJ1-4, is as follows: GAGVSQSPSNKVTEKGKDVELRCDPISGHTALYWYRQSLGQGLEFLIYFQGNSAPDKSGLPSDRFSAERTGGSVSTLTIQRTQQEDSAVYLCASSLTGISNEKLFFGSGTQLSVL.

The chain has TRBV11-2 and TRBJ2-7, with 8 bases fitting TRBD1. The CDR3 totals 15 residues. V shed 0 bases and J 2 bases; nucleotides not matched to a gene: 3. CDR1 and CDR2 (germline): SGHAT, FQNNGV. CDR3 protein: CASSLDGQGTYEQYF. DNA of the CDR3: TGTGCCAGCAGCTTAGATGGACAGGGTACCTACGAGCAGTACTTC. The variable domain in full, completed from reference TRBV11-2 and TRBJ2-7, reads EAGVAQSPRYKIIEKRQSVAFWCNPISGHATLYWYQQILGQGPKLLIQFQNNGVVDDSQLPKDRFSAERLKGVDSTLKIQPAKLEDSAVYLCASSLDGQGTYEQYFGPGTRLTVT.

The gene calls are TRBV7-9 and TRBJ2-5; perhaps TRBD1 as D (6 bases). The V gene's germline CDR1 is SEHNR and CDR2 FQNEAQ (reference sequence). V lost 6 bases and J lost 5, with 13 bases in between. This CDR3 contains 13 residues. CDR3 sequence: CASRSTGYETQYF. CDR3 coding DNA: TGTGCCAGCAGATCCACAGGGTATGAGACCCAGTACTTC. Variable domain in full (rest from reference TRBV7-9 and TRBJ2-5): DTGVSQNPRHKITKRGQNVTFRCDPISEHNRLYWYRQTLGQGPEFLTYFQNEAQLEKSRLLSDRFSAERPKGSFSTLEIQRTEQGDSAMYLCASRSTGYETQYFGPGTRLLVL.

CDR3 sequence: CASSDRETRNYEQYF. Here the CDR3 DNA reads TGTGCCAGCAGTGACCGGGAGACTAGGAATTACGAGCAGTACTTC. The chain links TRBV6-6 to TRBJ2-7; a weak D match, TRBD2 (6 bases). Trimming pared 5 bases from V and 4 bases from J, leaving 18 bases between. There are 15 residues in the CDR3. Per germline, CDR1 MNHNY and CDR2 SVGAGI (reference sequence).

This clone occurred a few times. The chain has TRBV6-4 and TRBJ2-3; 8 bases are a match to TRBD2. Germline V gene sequence: CDR1 MRHNA, CDR2 SNTAGT. The CDR3 spans 15 residues. Losses at the gene ends were 5 bases for V and 4 bases for J; bases not matched to a gene: 8. CDR3 in amino acids: CASSPFGRGSDTQYF. The CDR3 DNA reads TGTGCCAGCAGTCCGTTCGGGAGGGGATCAGATACGCAGTATTTT.

This clone was detected a few times. The chain employs TRBV5-1 and TRBJ1-1; no reliable D call. The CDR3 spans 13 residues. Trimming pared 5 bases from V and 1 base from J, leaving 9 bases between. Germline loops: CDR1 SGHRS, CDR2 YFSETQ. CDR3 sequence (DNA): TGCGCCAGCAGTGACATCGCGAACACTGAAGCTTTCTTT. Protein product: CASSDIANTEAFF.

The rearrangement joins TRBV19 to TRBJ2-7, with D possibly TRBD1 on 6 matching bases. V was cut by 7 bases and J by 2 bases, with 15 bases left in between. The CDR3 loop spans 14 amino acids. Per the germline V gene, CDR1 is LNHDA and CDR2 is SQIVND (reference sequence). For the CDR3, the DNA is TGTGCCAGTATGGACAGCCTGACAACCTACGAGCAGTACTTC. Its protein product is CASMDSLTTYEQYF.

The V call is TRBV4-3, the J call TRBJ1-2; D is perhaps TRBD1 (6 bases). V gave up 0 bases and J gave up 4 bases, with 9 bases separating them. Germline V CDR1 and CDR2: LGHNA, YSLEER. CDR3 size: 14 residues. The CDR3 is CASSQERGGYGYTF. The CDR3 region has the DNA TGCGCCAGCAGCCAAGAGCGAGGGGGCTATGGCTACACCTTC.

CDR3: CASSPDRGHTEAFF. The CDR3, as DNA: TGTGCCAGCAGCCCGGACAGGGGGCATACTGAAGCTTTCTTT. This chain uses TRBV5-8 with TRBJ1-1, with TRBD1 matching 11 bases. J was trimmed by 5 bases and V by 4 bases; bases with no gene match: 4. The CDR3 covers 14 residues. In germline, CDR1 is SGHTS, CDR2 YDEGEE.

The CDR3 sequence is CASSRTGEDTQYF. The CDR3 region has the DNA TGCGCCAGCAGCAGGACAGGGGAAGATACGCAGTATTTT. The chain carries TRBV5-1 and TRBJ2-3, with 9 bases identical to TRBD1. Germline lookup yields CDR1 SGHRS and CDR2 YFSETQ. The CDR3 is made up of 13 amino acids. Losses at the gene ends were 4 bases for V and 5 bases for J; bases not matched to a gene: 2.